Following are 5 T cell receptor beta chains from one sample sequenced in a study of blood T cell repertoires in COVID-19. The repertoire was sequenced with immunoSEQ multiplex PCR; TCRdb's copy has only in-frame clones and lacks some. The table has 40,000 to 50,000 clones, 90% seen once. The sequencing sample was made of peripheral blood. These receptor sequences come from a man between 65 and 79 years old with acute or convalescent COVID-19.

The chain carries TRBV5-5 and TRBJ1-2; the D gene is possibly TRBD1 (5 bases). V lost 3 bases and J 6 bases, leaving 15 bases between the germline ends. The CDR3 runs 14 residues. Germline V CDR1 and CDR2: SGHKS, YYEKEE (reference sequence). This CDR3 reads CASSWGSGVHGYTF. The CDR3, as DNA: TGTGCCAGCAGCTGGGGCAGCGGGGTTCATGGCTACACCTTC.

The V and J genes are TRBV6-5 and TRBJ1-6; unclear D gene. Germline values: CDR1 MNHEY, CDR2 SVGAGI. Trimming took off 0 bases at V and 5 bases at J, with 8 bases between the two ends. There are 15 residues in the CDR3. CDR3 in amino acids: CASSYSRENNSPLHF. CDR3 sequence (DNA): TGTGCCAGCAGTTACTCGAGGGAAAATAATTCACCCCTCCACTTT.

This clone occurred once. The chain has TRBV13 and TRBJ1-2, with 9 bases aligning to TRBD1. Germline values: CDR1 PRHDT, CDR2 FYEKMQ (reference sequence). V trimming: 5 bases; J trimming: 5 bases; junction bases outside the gene matches: 6. The length of the CDR3 is 14 residues. The CDR3 sequence: CASSKRQGEYGYTF. The CDR3, as DNA: TGTGCCAGCAGCAAGCGACAGGGGGAATATGGCTACACCTTC.

The rearrangement uses TRBV4-1 and TRBJ1-6, with D perhaps TRBD1 (5 bases). The germline CDR1 and CDR2 sequences are MGHRA and YSYEKL. The length of the CDR3 is 16 residues. Between the trimmed V and J ends, which lost 0 bases and 5 bases, there was a span of 11 bases. CDR3 sequence (DNA): TGCGCCAGCAGCCAAGACGAGGCAGGGAATAATTCACCCCTCCACTTT. Translated, it gives CASSQDEAGNNSPLHF.

The J gene is TRBJ1-5, the V gene TRBV7-8; no definite D call. The CDR3 spans 15 residues. Per the germline V gene, CDR1 is SGHVS and CDR2 is FQNEAQ. The V and J ends lost 0 bases and 4 bases respectively, with 10 bases between them. The CDR3 bases are TGTGCCAGCAGCTTAGCGCTAAGAGGGAATCAGCCCCAGCATTTT. Protein product: CASSLALRGNQPQHF.